These T cell receptor beta chains were read from a single sample in a study of patients and donors after allogeneic stem cell transplantation. TCRdb re-called the RT-PCR reads with MiXCR, one entry per CDR3 protein. The data hold fewer than 200,000 distinct CDR3 sequences, with approximately 30% observed a single time. Sequenced: blood, either unsorted or a sorted T cell fraction (not recorded which). The source is a human donor who was either an allogeneic HSCT recipient or a stem cell or donor lymphocyte infusion donor (not recorded which). It is not recorded whose cells these are; they may come from a transplant donor. CDR3s include the opening cysteine and the closing phenylalanine or tryptophan. A D gene is named only where the DNA matches it firmly. Rows give clone size only sometimes, using once, few, many, or a class for an expanded clone.

cdr3_nt cdr3_aa d_call clone_size j_call v_call
TGTGCCAGCAGCCGACAGGACAATCAGCCCCAGCATTTT CASSRQDNQPQHF - once TRBJ1-5 TRBV6-5
TGTGCCAGCAGAGGCCCAGACATGGCCAAAAACATTCAGTACTTC CASRGPDMAKNIQYF - - TRBJ2-4 TRBV25-1
TGTGCCACCAGTGATGGGACCAACTATGGCTACACCTTC CATSDGTNYGYTF - many TRBJ1-2 TRBV24-1
TGTGCCAGCAGTTTAGGCGTACAGGGAAACTATGGCTACACCTTC CASSLGVQGNYGYTF - few TRBJ1-2 TRBV27
TGTGCCAGCAGCGTCCGAGGGGGACTAGCACTCCCTAATGAGCAGTTCTTC CASSVRGGLALPNEQFF TRBD2 - TRBJ2-1 TRBV7-2
TGTGCCAGCAGCCCCAGACAGGGGGCGTGGGGCACTGAAGCTTTCTTT CASSPRQGAWGTEAFF TRBD1 few TRBJ1-1 TRBV12-3/TRBV12-4
TGTGCCAGCAGCTTAGCGGGGTTGGGAGTAGAAATTAGGCCCCAGTACTTC CASSLAGLGVEIRPQYF - few TRBJ2-5 TRBV7-8
TGTGCCAGCAGCCAGGGACGGGCCTCCGGTGGCTACACCTTC CASSQGRASGGYTF - - TRBJ1-2 TRBV3-1
TGTGCCAGCAGCCAGGCTACAGGGCCCACTGAAGCTTTCTTT CASSQATGPTEAFF - - TRBJ1-1 TRBV3-1
TGTGCCAGCAGTTTTCAGGCCCTGCTGGGCGATTCACCCCTCCACTTT CASSFQALLGDSPLHF - many TRBJ1-6 TRBV12-3/TRBV12-4
TGTGCCAGCAGCCAAGACGAGCGGAGCACAGATACGCAGTATTTT CASSQDERSTDTQYF - few TRBJ2-3 TRBV4-2
TGCAGCGTTTTGCTGCCCGACACCAATGAGCAGTTCTTC CSVLLPDTNEQFF - - TRBJ2-1 TRBV29-1
TGCAGCGTTGTAGGGGGGCTTGGGTACAATGAGCAGTTCTTC CSVVGGLGYNEQFF - few TRBJ2-1 TRBV29-1
TGTGCCAGCAGGCGGGTTTCGTGGGGCGGGGGAACCTACGAGCAGTACTTC CASRRVSWGGGTYEQYF TRBD2 - TRBJ2-7 TRBV6-5
TGTGCCAGCAGTCGCCTACTCACAGATACGCAGTATTTT CASSRLLTDTQYF - - TRBJ2-3 TRBV12-3/TRBV12-4
TGTGCCAGCAGCCAAGAAATTAGAGGGGAGAATTCACCCCTCCACTTT CASSQEIRGENSPLHF - many TRBJ1-6 TRBV4-2
TGTGCCAGCAGTGAGGGCAGGGGACTAGCGGGCTTCTACGAGCAGTACTTC CASSEGRGLAGFYEQYF TRBD2 - TRBJ2-7 TRBV6-1
TGCGCCAGCAGCTCCGATCCAACTAATGAAAAACTGTTTTTT CASSSDPTNEKLFF - many TRBJ1-4 TRBV5-1
TGTGCCAGCAGCCCGAACCTCGGGAGCCGTTGTTTCTTC CASSPNLGSRCFF - once TRBJ2-1 TRBV3-1
TGCGCCAGCAGCTTGGCAGTCCAAGAGACCCAGTACTTC CASSLAVQETQYF - - TRBJ2-5 TRBV5-1
TGTGCCAGCAGCTCGGGACAGGGGGACACTGAAGCTTTCTTT CASSSGQGDTEAFF TRBD1 many TRBJ1-1 TRBV6-2/TRBV6-3
TGTGCCAGCAGTTTCGGGGACGCGCAGTATTTT CASSFGDAQYF - - TRBJ2-3 TRBV12-3/TRBV12-4
TGCGCCAGCGGAGTGGCAGGGACCTACGAGCAGTACTTC CASGVAGTYEQYF - - TRBJ2-7 TRBV4-1
TGCGCCAGCAGTGAGCTGGGACAGAGCAATCAGCCCCAGCATTTT CASSELGQSNQPQHF TRBD1 few TRBJ1-5 TRBV10-2
TGTGCCAGCAGTTACTCGATCCCAGGGGCGCCAAATTCACCCCTCCACTTT CASSYSIPGAPNSPLHF - few TRBJ1-6 TRBV6-5
TGTGCCAGCAGCTCCCCGGGGAGTGGCACCGGGGAGCTGTTTTTT CASSSPGSGTGELFF - - TRBJ2-2 TRBV7-9
TGCGCCAGCAGCACCCAACTAGCGGGAGGGGATACGCAGTATTTT CASSTQLAGGDTQYF TRBD2 - TRBJ2-3 TRBV4-3
TGTGCCAGCAGCTTTCCGTACTCTAATGAAAAACTGTTTTTT CASSFPYSNEKLFF - few TRBJ1-4 TRBV11-2
TGTGCCAGCAGTTTACTGGGGACCTACAATGAGCAGTTCTTC CASSLLGTYNEQFF - - TRBJ2-1 TRBV28
TGTGCCAGCAGGGCGGGACTAGCGGGAGTCGGTGAGCAGTTCTTC CASRAGLAGVGEQFF TRBD2 - TRBJ2-1 TRBV6-2/TRBV6-3
TGCAGCGTTTTAGGGGAGAATGAGCAGTTCTTC CSVLGENEQFF - few TRBJ2-1 TRBV29-1
TGTGCCAGCAGCTTAGGACCGAGGGGGACAGATACGCAGTATTTT CASSLGPRGTDTQYF - - TRBJ2-3 TRBV7-2
TGTGCCAGCAGCTACTCCCGGACAGGGAGGGCGGATTCACCCCTCCACTTT CASSYSRTGRADSPLHF TRBD1 few TRBJ1-6 TRBV12-3/TRBV12-4
TGTGCCAGCAGCGTTTCCCCCCCCAGACTAGCCGAAGGCACAGATACGCAGTATTTT CASSVSPPRLAEGTDTQYF TRBD2 few TRBJ2-3 TRBV9
TGTGCCAGCAGGAGACTAGTCGCCGAACTACTTACGCAGTATTTT CASRRLVAELLTQYF - - TRBJ2-3 TRBV6-5
TGCGCCAGCAGCTGGGGGTTAGCGGGAGGGCCGTTAGAGCAGTTCTTC CASSWGLAGGPLEQFF TRBD2 - TRBJ2-1 TRBV5-1
TGTGCCAGCAGCGTCCGGGACAGTCAAGAGACCCAGTACTTC CASSVRDSQETQYF TRBD1 few TRBJ2-5 TRBV9
TGTGCCAGCAGTTTCGGGGGAAAGCTGTTTTTT CASSFGGKLFF - - TRBJ1-4 TRBV27
TGTGCCAGCCGCTCAGAACTAGCGGGAGTCGGATTGAACACCGGGGAGCTGTTTTTT CASRSELAGVGLNTGELFF TRBD2 - TRBJ2-2 TRBV12-3/TRBV12-4
TGTGCCTGGAGTCGAACAGGGGCCTTCAATCAGCCCCAGCATTTT CAWSRTGAFNQPQHF TRBD1 many TRBJ1-5 TRBV30
TGTGCCACCAGTGATTTACACAGGCAAGAGACCCAGTACTTC CATSDLHRQETQYF - once TRBJ2-5 TRBV24-1
TGTGCCAGCACTCGACTAGCGGGAGTTAGAAGCTCCTACAATGAGCAGTTCTTC CASTRLAGVRSSYNEQFF TRBD2 few TRBJ2-1 TRBV7-6
TGCAGTGCTAGAGAGGCGGATACAGGGGGCTTCATGTACTTC CSAREADTGGFMYF TRBD1 few TRBJ2-4 TRBV20-1
TGCGCCAGCAGCCAACGGCCGGGGAGCTCCTACAATGAGCAGTTCTTC CASSQRPGSSYNEQFF - - TRBJ2-1 TRBV4-3
TGTGCCAGCAGTCTTCAGGGAGAAGCCAAAAACATTCAGTACTTC CASSLQGEAKNIQYF - - TRBJ2-4 TRBV12-3/TRBV12-4
TGCAGCGTTAAGGAACAGAATAGCAATCAGCCCCAGCATTTT CSVKEQNSNQPQHF - few TRBJ1-5 TRBV29-1
TGTGCCAGCAGCTACGGCGGGAGAGCCACCTACGAGCAGTACTTC CASSYGGRATYEQYF TRBD2 - TRBJ2-7 TRBV9
TGCGCCAGCAGCCAAGGCCCAGGATACGTCTACGAGCAGTACTTC CASSQGPGYVYEQYF - - TRBJ2-7 TRBV4-1
TGTGCCAGCAGTTTTGGGTCAGTGGGGGCCCAGGGCTACACCTTC CASSFGSVGAQGYTF - few TRBJ1-2 TRBV12-3/TRBV12-4
TGCAGTGCTAGGGCTAGCGGGAGAAAGAATGAGCAGTTCTTC CSARASGRKNEQFF TRBD2 few TRBJ2-1 TRBV20-1
TGCAGTCCGAGGGGCTCCTACAATGAGCAGTTCTTC CSPRGSYNEQFF - many TRBJ2-1 TRBV20-1
TGTGCCACCAGCACAGGGACTGACACCGGGGAGCTGTTTTTT CATSTGTDTGELFF - few TRBJ2-2 TRBV24-1
TGTGCCAGCAGCCCCAGTCCGGACACTGAAGCTTTCTTT CASSPSPDTEAFF - few TRBJ1-1 TRBV5-5
TGCAGCGTTGTGGTTTGGGACAGGGGATATACGCAGTATTTT CSVVVWDRGYTQYF TRBD1 - TRBJ2-3 TRBV29-1
TGTGCCAGCAGCGAAGCGGGGGTCACAGATACGCAGTATTTT CASSEAGVTDTQYF TRBD2 - TRBJ2-3 TRBV12-3/TRBV12-4